Here is one T cell receptor (beta chain) with its context. Its antigen is undetermined. The sample belongs to a study of PD-L1 blockade in urothelial cancer. Study background: Patients' histories included 0 to 3 prior chemotherapy regimens. T cells were recovered from blood samples at a median of around 150,000. Study-level points and caveats: It was durable-benefit patients whose tumor-associated blood clones expanded more at 3 weeks.

With 5 bases clipped from V and 7 bases from J, the junction kept 6 bases outside the gene matches. The CDR3 runs 14 residues. Germline V gene lookup returns CDR1 SGHTS and CDR2 YDEGEE. Repertoires were generated with immunoSEQ multiplex PCR, while TCRdb's copy carries only in-frame clones and drops some. The table includes 30,000 to 40,000 clones, more than 70% detected once. The material was PBMCs, obtained around atezolizumab (anti-PD-L1) treatment. This clonotype was sampled from a man in his fifties or sixties with urothelial cancer. The rearrangement links TRBV5-8 to TRBJ1-4, with TRBD1 matching 9 bases. The DNA of the CDR3 is TGTGCCAGCAGTCCCGGACAGGGGTTTGAAAAACTGTTTTTT. It encodes CASSPGQGFEKLFF.